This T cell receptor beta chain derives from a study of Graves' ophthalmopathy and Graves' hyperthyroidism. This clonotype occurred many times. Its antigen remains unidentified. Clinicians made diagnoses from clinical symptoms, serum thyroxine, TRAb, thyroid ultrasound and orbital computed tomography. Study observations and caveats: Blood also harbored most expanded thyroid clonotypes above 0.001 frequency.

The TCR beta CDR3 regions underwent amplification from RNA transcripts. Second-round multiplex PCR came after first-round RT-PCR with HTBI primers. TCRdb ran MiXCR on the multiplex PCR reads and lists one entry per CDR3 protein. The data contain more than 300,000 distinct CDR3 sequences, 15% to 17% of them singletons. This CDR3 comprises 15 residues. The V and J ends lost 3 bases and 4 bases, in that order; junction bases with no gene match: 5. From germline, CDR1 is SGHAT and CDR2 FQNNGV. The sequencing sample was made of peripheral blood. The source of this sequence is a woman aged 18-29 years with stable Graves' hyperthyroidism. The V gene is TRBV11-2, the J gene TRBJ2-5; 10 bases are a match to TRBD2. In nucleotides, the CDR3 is TGTGCCAGCAGCTTGGAGCGGGGGGGCAGAGAGACCCAGTACTTC. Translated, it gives CASSLERGGRETQYF.